One sample yielded the 8 T cell receptor beta chains listed below, sequenced in a study of blood T cell repertoires in COVID-19. The assay was immunoSEQ multiplex PCR, and TCRdb's table has in-frame clones only and misses some. The sample consists of some 320,000 clones, 65% to 90% of them appearing once. Sequenced input: peripheral blood. The receptors derive from a human donor in a cohort sampled during active COVID-19.

The chain has TRBV2 and TRBJ2-3, with 11 positions matching TRBD1. V shed 5 bases, J shed 5 bases, and the junction held 6 bases outside the gene matches. The germline V gene has CDR1 SNHLY and CDR2 FYNNEI. This CDR3 is 15 amino acids long. As DNA, the CDR3 is TGTGCCAGCAGTCCGGACAGGGGGCGCATAGATACGCAGTATTTT. Amino acids: CASSPDRGRIDTQYF.

This chain uses TRBV7-3 with TRBJ2-3; TRBD2 agrees at 8 bases. The V gene end was trimmed by 5 bases and the J gene end by 4 bases; junction bases not matched to a gene: 5. The CDR3 sequence is 14 residues long. Germline CDR1 SGHTA, CDR2 FQGTGA. This CDR3 is CASSPRAGADTQYF. The CDR3 DNA sequence: TGTGCCAGCAGCCCGCGAGCGGGGGCAGATACGCAGTATTTT. Combining the CDR3 with reference TRBV7-3 and TRBJ2-3 gives the whole variable domain GAGVSQTPSNKVTEKGKYVELRCDPISGHTALYWYRQSLGQGPEFLIYFQGTGAADDSGLPNDRFFAVRPEGSVSTLKIQRTERGDSAVYLCASSPRAGADTQYFGPGTRLTVL.

This clone turned up a few times. The chain couples TRBV6-5 to TRBJ2-3; 8 bases are a match to TRBD2. This CDR3 spans 11 amino acids. CDR1 MNHEY and CDR2 SVGAGI come from the germline V gene. Germline trimming cut 8 bases from V and 9 bases from J; bases unmatched to any gene: 4. Here the CDR3 DNA reads TGTGCCAGCGAATCGGGGGGGACGCAGTATTTT. Protein product: CASESGGTQYF.

This sequence joins TRBV12-3 or TRBV12-4 and TRBJ1-2, with D perhaps matching TRBD1 (5 bases). Between the trimmed V and J ends, which lost 5 bases and 4 bases, there was a span of 11 bases. This CDR3 is 13 amino acids long. For the CDR3, the DNA is TGTGCCAGCAGTATGGACATGGGCTATGGCTACACCTTC. Its translation: CASSMDMGYGYTF.

The rearrangement links TRBV15 to TRBJ1-1; 7 bases line up with TRBD1. V lost 0 bases and J lost 4; bases outside the gene matches: 2. The germline gives CDR1 LNHNV, CDR2 YYDKDF (reference sequence). The CDR3 is 14 amino acids. For the CDR3, the DNA is TGTGCCACCAGCAGAGACTCAGGGGGCACTGAAGCTTTCTTT. Amino acid sequence: CATSRDSGGTEAFF.

The rearrangement joins TRBV4-2 to TRBJ2-5; possible D gene TRBD1, 5 bases. With 0 bases removed from V and 3 bases from J, the gap between germline ends came to 8 bases. Germline lookup yields CDR1 LGHNA and CDR2 YNFKEQ. The CDR3 extends over 14 amino acids. This CDR3 reads CASSQEPGKETQYF. The CDR3 DNA sequence: TGTGCCAGCAGCCAAGAGCCAGGGAAAGAGACCCAGTACTTC.

J is TRBJ2-5 and V is TRBV24-1; 7 bases match TRBD1. Germline V gene sequence: CDR1 KGHDR, CDR2 SFDVKD. Trimming at V came to 7 bases and at J to 3 bases, leaving 4 bases not matched to a gene. CDR3 length equals 13 residues. The CDR3 here is CATRSTGEETQYF. The CDR3 DNA sequence: TGTGCCACCAGAAGTACAGGGGAAGAGACCCAGTACTTC.

The CDR3 DNA reads TGTGCCAGCAGCTTTATGGGAGAGAACACCGGGGAGCTGTTTTTT. It codes for CASSFMGENTGELFF. The V call is TRBV7-3, the J call TRBJ2-2; possibly TRBD2 for D (5 bases). Germline values: CDR1 SGHTA, CDR2 FQGTGA. V lost 3 bases, J lost 1 base, and 9 bases lay in between. The CDR3 totals 15 residues.